Each of the 24 T cell receptor beta chains below was sequenced from the same sample in a study of blood T cells in healthy people across ages. A second 7 to 11 cycle PCR used barcoded and J-beta primers. TCRdb redid the calling of the 5' RACE reads with MiXCR, one entry per CDR3 protein. The sample consists of roughly 800,000 distinct CDR3 sequences, around a quarter of them appearing once. This same sample was also part of a study on T cells of mothers and their children.

The specimen was blood. The receptors were gathered from a boy aged 5-17 years in good health.

This clonotype was observed at least ten times. This chain uses TRBV11-2 with TRBJ2-7; 8 nucleotides line up with TRBD1. Germline CDR1 is SGHAT and CDR2 is FQNNGV. This CDR3 comprises 15 residues. The V segment lost 1 base and the J segment 5 bases; nucleotides outside the gene matches: 7. DNA of the CDR3: TGTGCCAGCAGCTTAGCCAGGACAGGGCTTAACGAGCAGTACTTC. This sequence encodes CASSLARTGLNEQYF. Supplemented by reference TRBV11-2 and TRBJ2-7, the full variable domain reads EAGVAQSPRYKIIEKRQSVAFWCNPISGHATLYWYQQILGQGPKLLIQFQNNGVVDDSQLPKDRFSAERLKGVDSTLKIQPAKLEDSAVYLCASSLARTGLNEQYFGPGTRLTVT.

J is TRBJ1-2 and V is TRBV7-2; 7 bases map to TRBD1. Germline assignment: CDR1 SGHTA and CDR2 FQGNSA. J gave up 2 bases and V 5 bases, and 8 bases lay outside the gene matches. The CDR3 consists of 15 residues. CDR3 residues: CASSPRGGQNYGYTF. The CDR3 coding sequence is TGTGCCAGCAGCCCCCGGGGGGGACAGAACTATGGCTACACCTTC.

This clonotype occurred a few times. The CDR3 nucleotides are TGCGCCAGCAGCCAAGATCGCCTCCCACCGTGGGACAGGGGGGGAACCGGGGAGCTGTTTTTT. This encodes CASSQDRLPPWDRGGTGELFF. The rearrangement joins TRBV4-3 to TRBJ2-2; TRBD1 matches 11 bases. Per germline, CDR1 LGHNA and CDR2 YSLEER. Losses at the gene ends were 0 bases for V and 5 bases for J; bases not matched to a gene: 17. CDR3 length: 21 residues.

This sequence joins TRBV28 and TRBJ2-5; D possibly corresponds to TRBD1 (5 bases). The CDR3 is made up of 13 amino acids. Trimming removed 3 bases at V and 5 bases at J, with 10 bases between. Germline values: CDR1 MDHEN, CDR2 SYDVKM. The CDR3 DNA reads TGTGCCAGCAGTTTTCTACAGGTGGAGACCCAGTACTTC. The encoded protein is CASSFLQVETQYF.

This clonotype was seen more than once but under ten times. Its ends do not fully match the called genes, so a read error is possible. J is TRBJ2-5 and V is TRBV2, with TRBD2 matching 8 bases. CDR1 is SNHLY and CDR2 is FYNNEI in the germline V gene. The CDR3 contains 14 residues. CDR3 residues: CASSEGNQRGPPSF. The CDR3 DNA reads as TGTGCCAGCAGTGAAGGGAACCAGCGGGGGCCCCCCAGCTTC.

This clonotype turned up a few times. The CDR3 loop reads CASSYDRTQETQYF. CDR3 DNA: TGTGCCAGCAGTTATGACAGGACACAAGAGACCCAGTACTTC. This sequence joins TRBV12-3 or TRBV12-4 and TRBJ2-5; a weak D match, TRBD1 (6 bases). The CDR3 contains 14 residues. Trimming removed 4 bases at V and 2 bases at J, with 11 bases between.

In this sample, this clonotype turned up a few times. The chain is built from TRBV6-1 and TRBJ2-5, with 8 positions matching TRBD2. J gave up 5 bases and V 1 base, and 9 bases lay outside the gene matches. CDR1 MNHNS and CDR2 SASEGT come from the germline V gene. This CDR3 has 16 amino acids. CDR3 sequence: CASSEGIAGTRETQYF. The CDR3 region has the DNA TGTGCCAGCAGTGAAGGGATAGCGGGGACTCGGGAGACCCAGTACTTC.

This clonotype has just a few counts. This chain connects TRBV25-1 to TRBJ2-1; 8 bases match TRBD2. The closer fit of TRBJ2-5 to the DNA end suggests the J call may be wrong. Germline values: CDR1 MGHDK, CDR2 SYGVNS. This CDR3 spans 15 amino acids. CDR3 nucleotides: TGTGCCAGCAGACCCGGGACTAGTGGTTGGGAGACCCAGTACTTC. It is translated as CASRPGTSGWETQYF.

This chain joins TRBV29-1 and TRBJ2-3; 8 positions agree with TRBD1. CDR1 is SQVTM and CDR2 is ANQGSEA in the germline V gene. Trimming removed 7 bases from V and 4 bases from J; junction bases left unmatched: 7. This CDR3 is 13 amino acids long. As DNA, the CDR3 is TGCAGCGCTGGGCCAGGGGGCGCAGATACGCAGTATTTT. It specifies CSAGPGGADTQYF.

This clonotype was seen more than once but under ten times. The gene calls are TRBV28 and TRBJ2-7; D is tentatively TRBD1 or TRBD2 (5 bases each). CDR1 and CDR2 from the germline V gene are MDHEN and SYDVKM. V dropped 3 bases and J dropped 5 bases, with 14 bases sitting between them. This CDR3 contains 14 residues. Here the CDR3 DNA reads TGTGCCAGCAGTTTTTTGGGGGTCTGGAACGAGCAGTACTTC. It codes for CASSFLGVWNEQYF.

The rearrangement uses TRBV29-1 and TRBJ2-7; D might be TRBD1 (6 bases). The ends were cut back, 4 bases at V and 7 bases at J, with 11 bases in the middle. Germline V gives CDR1 SQVTM, CDR2 ANQGSEA. There are 11 residues in the CDR3. The CDR3: CSVGEGQEQYF. CDR3 DNA sequence: TGCAGCGTTGGTGAGGGACAAGAGCAGTACTTC.

The gene calls are TRBV12-3 or TRBV12-4 and TRBJ2-7; a possible D gene is TRBD1 (5 bases). CDR3 length: 17 residues. Trimming took 5 bases from V and 0 from J, leaving 20 bases between them. The CDR3 protein is CASSRDLGEWGSYEQYF. The CDR3, as DNA: TGTGCCAGCAGTCGCGACCTAGGGGAATGGGGCTCCTACGAGCAGTACTTC.

The J gene is TRBJ2-7, the V gene TRBV27; D uncertain. Germline loops: CDR1 MNHEY, CDR2 SMNVEV (reference sequence). V shed 5 bases and J shed 4 bases, with 12 bases lying between them. This CDR3 is 13 amino acids long. CDR3 in amino acids: CASSVRPLYEQYF. The CDR3 DNA reads TGTGCCAGCAGTGTGAGGCCCTTATACGAGCAGTACTTC.

The J gene is TRBJ2-6, the V gene TRBV5-1, with TRBD2 identical over 12 bases. The germline CDR1 and CDR2 sequences are SGHRS and YFSETQ. This CDR3 is built from 19 residues. J lost 8 bases, V lost 4 bases, and 16 bases had no gene match. Here the CDR3 reads CASSPRTSGTLGGTNVLTF. In nucleotides, the CDR3 is TGCGCCAGCAGCCCAAGGACTAGCGGGACCTTGGGGGGGACCAACGTCCTGACTTTC.

V usage is TRBV20-1 and J usage is TRBJ2-4; TRBD1 is a possible D gene (5 bases). The CDR3 runs 15 residues. Per germline, CDR1 DFQATT and CDR2 SNEGSKA (reference sequence). V shed 0 bases and J shed 1 base, with 10 bases lying between them. This chain's CDR3 is CSARDRSGAKNIQYF. The CDR3 nucleotides read TGCAGTGCTAGAGATCGTTCAGGGGCCAAAAACATTCAGTACTTC.

This clonotype has a count of ten or more. The rearrangement joins TRBV4-2 to TRBJ2-7; TRBD1 matches 7 bases. Trimming cost V 4 bases and J 1 base; bases outside gene matches: 10. The CDR3 is made up of 16 amino acids. Germline-derived CDR1 and CDR2 are LGHNA and YNFKEQ. CDR3: CASSPELGQSSYEQYF. DNA for the CDR3: TGTGCCAGCAGCCCCGAGTTGGGACAGTCATCCTACGAGCAGTACTTC.

The rearrangement joins TRBV20-1 to TRBJ2-3, with a weak D call TRBD1 (5 bases). The germline gives CDR1 DFQATT, CDR2 SNEGSKA (reference sequence). This CDR3 comprises 14 residues. Trimming took off 6 bases at V and 0 bases at J, with 13 bases between the two ends. The CDR3 sequence: CSARQTLSTDTQYF. In DNA form, the CDR3 reads TGCAGTGCCAGACAGACCCTTAGCACAGATACGCAGTATTTT.

This clonotype has more than one count but fewer than ten. The chain combines TRBV13 with TRBJ2-4, with 10 bases that match TRBD2. This CDR3 is 19 amino acids long. Germline assignment: CDR1 PRHDT and CDR2 FYEKMQ (reference sequence). V dropped 5 bases and J dropped 2; count of bases not matched to a gene: 15. CDR3 loop: CASSKTPDGAGGPKNIQYF. CDR3 DNA sequence: TGTGCCAGCAGCAAAACCCCAGATGGAGCGGGAGGGCCCAAAAACATTCAGTACTTC. Full variable domain (missing parts from reference TRBV13 and TRBJ2-4): AAGVIQSPRHLIKEKRETATLKCYPIPRHDTVYWYQQGPGQDPQFLISFYEKMQSDKGSIPDRFSAQQFSDYHSELNMSSLELGDSALYFCASSKTPDGAGGPKNIQYFGAGTRLSVL.

V usage is TRBV7-2 and J usage is TRBJ2-7, with 8 bases identical to TRBD2. This CDR3 region has 14 residues. With V trimmed by 2 bases and J by 2 bases, 2 bases remained unmatched. Germline V gene lookup returns CDR1 SGHTA and CDR2 FQGNSA. The CDR3 nucleotides read TGTGCCAGCAGCTTAATGGGACTAGCCTACGAGCAGTACTTC. Protein: CASSLMGLAYEQYF.

The chain combines TRBV4-1 with TRBJ1-2; tentative D call: TRBD1 (6 bases). There are 14 residues in the CDR3. Germline lookup yields CDR1 MGHRA and CDR2 YSYEKL. V lost 6 bases and J lost 7, with 18 bases in between. The CDR3 region has the DNA TGCGCCAGCAGTTACAGGGTTTTCAGAGGTGGCTACACCTTC. Encoded protein: CASSYRVFRGGYTF.

The DNA for the CDR3 is TGTGCCAGCAGTTTAAGGGAAGCCCCCTACGAGCAGTACTTC. Protein sequence: CASSLREAPYEQYF. This chain connects TRBV12-3 or TRBV12-4 to TRBJ2-7; D gene ambiguous. This CDR3 spans 14 amino acids. V lost 2 bases, J lost 2 bases, and 10 bases lay in between.

This clonotype was seen a handful of times. This chain links TRBV29-1 with TRBJ2-7; 9 bases line up with TRBD1. Germline V gives CDR1 SQVTM, CDR2 ANQGSEA. After removal of 6 bases from V and 5 bases from J, the junction contained 14 bases not matched to a gene. This CDR3 has 15 amino acids. The chain's CDR3 is CSVRGVPDRGHEQYF. The CDR3 DNA sequence: TGCAGCGTCCGAGGGGTCCCGGACAGGGGCCACGAGCAGTACTTC.

This clonotype was seen a few times. The V gene is TRBV7-9, the J gene TRBJ2-7; either TRBD1 or TRBD2 may fit D (5 bases each). Germline V gives CDR1 SEHNR, CDR2 FQNEAQ (reference sequence). The CDR3 spans 14 residues. V dropped 3 bases and J dropped 4 bases, with 13 bases sitting between them. The CDR3 loop reads CASSFGTEEYEQYF. For the CDR3, the DNA is TGTGCCAGCAGCTTCGGGACGGAGGAATACGAGCAGTACTTC.

The chain is built from TRBV7-3 and TRBJ2-1; tentatively, D is TRBD1 or TRBD2 (5 bases each). The CDR3 sequence is 15 residues long. The V end was cut by 5 bases, the J end by 9 bases, with 20 bases between. CDR1 SGHTA and CDR2 FQGTGA come from the germline V gene. The CDR3 is CASSPLGYGGGEQFF. The CDR3 bases are TGTGCCAGCAGCCCATTGGGGTATGGGGGTGGTGAGCAGTTCTTC.